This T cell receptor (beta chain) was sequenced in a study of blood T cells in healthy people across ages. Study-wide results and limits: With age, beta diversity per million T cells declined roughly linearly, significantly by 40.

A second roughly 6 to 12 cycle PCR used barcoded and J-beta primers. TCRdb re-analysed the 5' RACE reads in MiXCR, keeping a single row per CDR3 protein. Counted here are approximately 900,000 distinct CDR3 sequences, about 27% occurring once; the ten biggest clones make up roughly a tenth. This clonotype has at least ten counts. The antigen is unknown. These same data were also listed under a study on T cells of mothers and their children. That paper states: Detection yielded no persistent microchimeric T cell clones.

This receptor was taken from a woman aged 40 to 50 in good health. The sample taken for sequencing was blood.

The CDR3 sequence: CASSPKEASGGSNTGELFF. CDR3 nucleotides: TGTGCCAGCTCACCAAAGGAGGCTAGCGGAGGATCGAACACCGGGGAGCTGTTTTTT. The V and J genes are TRBV18 and TRBJ2-2, with 7 nucleotides matching TRBD2. The J segment lost 0 bases and the V segment lost 2 bases, leaving 12 bases of the junction unmatched. The CDR3 extends over 19 amino acids. Germline CDR1 KGHSH, CDR2 LQKENI. Full variable domain (rest looked up from reference TRBV18 and TRBJ2-2): NAGVMQNPRHLVRRRGQEARLRCSPMKGHSHVYWYRQLPEEGLKFMVYLQKENIIDESGMPKERFSAEFPKEGPSILRIQQVVRGDSAAYFCASSPKEASGGSNTGELFFGEGSRLTVL.